The source of this T cell receptor beta chain is a study of blood T cell repertoires in COVID-19. CDR1 is LNHDA, CDR2 SQIVND, per germline (reference sequence). The CDR3 has 16 residues. V lost 5 bases to trimming and J lost 5 bases; unmatched junction nucleotides: 8. The repertoire was sequenced with immunoSEQ multiplex PCR; TCRdb's copy has only in-frame clones and lacks some. This table has hundreds of thousands of clones, around nine tenths appearing once. The sample consisted of PBMCs or T cells enriched from blood (not recorded which). This receptor was obtained from a woman in her sixties in a cohort exposed to, infected with or recovered from COVID-19 (not recorded which). The chain joins TRBV19 to TRBJ1-5; the match to TRBD1 covers 11 bases. Here the CDR3 reads CASSSPGQGGHQPQHF. The CDR3 bases are TGTGCCAGTAGTTCACCGGGACAGGGGGGCCATCAGCCCCAGCATTTT.